These 22 T cell receptor beta chains originate from one sample sequenced in a study of blood T cell repertoires in COVID-19. TCRdb's copy holds only in-frame clones and misses some; the assay was immunoSEQ multiplex PCR. The profile shows about 270,000 clones, about 82% of them singletons. The sequencing sample was made of peripheral blood. These receptors were collected from a woman aged 45-60 years with active or convalescent COVID-19.

This clone was seen only once. The chain carries TRBV9 and TRBJ2-3, with 9 bases matching TRBD1. Germline V gene data show CDR1 as SGDLS and CDR2 as YYNGEE. The CDR3 runs to 14 residues. Losses at the gene ends were 2 bases for V and 3 bases for J; bases not matched to a gene: 1. The CDR3 sequence: CASSVGQGTDTQYF. The DNA for the CDR3 is TGTGCCAGCAGCGTGGGACAGGGAACAGATACGCAGTATTTT.

The chain couples TRBV4-1 to TRBJ2-1; 10 bases fit TRBD2. The CDR3 is 14 residues long. Germline loops: CDR1 MGHRA, CDR2 YSYEKL. Germline trimming cut 8 bases from V and 3 bases from J; bases unmatched to any gene: 4. This CDR3 reads CASGGLADYNEQFF. CDR3 nucleotides: TGCGCCAGCGGCGGACTAGCGGACTACAATGAGCAGTTCTTC.

The chain couples TRBV11-2 to TRBJ2-7, with D possibly being TRBD1 (5 bases). The germline V and J ends were trimmed by 7 bases and 0 bases, with 25 bases remaining between them. The CDR3 consists of 18 residues. The V gene's germline CDR1 is SGHAT and CDR2 FQNNGV. In DNA, the CDR3 is TGTGCCAGCAATCGTCAACCAGGGTCAAAACATTCCTCCTACGAGCAGTACTTC. Protein sequence: CASNRQPGSKHSSYEQYF.

The V gene is TRBV7-9, the J gene TRBJ1-3; a weak D match, TRBD1 (5 bases). The V and J ends lost 7 bases and 4 bases respectively, with 17 bases between them. Germline-derived CDR1 and CDR2 are SEHNR and FQNEAQ (reference sequence). The CDR3 contains 15 residues. CDR3 coding DNA: TGTGCCAGCACAACCCCGAAGGGGAACGGAAACACCATATATTTT. This sequence encodes CASTTPKGNGNTIYF.

The V and J genes are TRBV6-1 and TRBJ1-5; the match to TRBD1 covers 10 bases. Losses at the gene ends were 1 base for V and 4 bases for J; bases not matched to a gene: 1. Germline CDR1 reads MNHNS; CDR2 reads SASEGT. This CDR3 has 15 amino acids. CDR3 nucleotides: TGTGCCAGCAGTGAAGGGACAGGGGGAAATCAGCCCCAGCATTTT. This translates into CASSEGTGGNQPQHF.

The chain carries TRBV5-4 and TRBJ2-1; the match to TRBD1 covers 7 bases. The germline V gene encodes CDR1 SGHNT and CDR2 YYREEE (reference sequence). CDR3 length equals 15 residues. The V and J ends lost 2 bases and 8 bases, in that order; junction bases with no gene match: 10. The CDR3: CASSFPPDRAHEQFF. Here the CDR3 DNA reads TGTGCCAGCAGCTTCCCCCCCGACAGGGCGCATGAGCAGTTCTTC. The whole variable domain, filled in from reference TRBV5-4 and TRBJ2-1, reads ETGVTQSPTHLIKTRGQQVTLRCSSQSGHNTVSWYQQALGQGPQFIFQYYREEENGRGNFPPRFSGLQFPNYSSELNVNALELDDSALYLCASSFPPDRAHEQFFGPGTRLTVL.

On this clone: The same CDR3 is also encoded by other DNA sequences in this sample. The J gene is TRBJ2-1, the V gene TRBV5-1; 10 bases match TRBD2. Germline V gene data show CDR1 as SGHRS and CDR2 as YFSETQ. The CDR3 covers 15 residues. V lost 4 bases to trimming and J lost 0 bases; unmatched junction nucleotides: 1. The CDR3 nucleotides are TGCGCCAGCAGCAGGACTAGCGGCTCCTACAATGAGCAGTTCTTC. It specifies CASSRTSGSYNEQFF.

This clone was recorded only once. The chain links TRBV27 to TRBJ1-5; 7 nucleotides line up with TRBD1. In germline, CDR1 is MNHEY, CDR2 SMNVEV (reference sequence). The J segment lost 7 bases and the V segment lost 6 bases, leaving 6 bases of the junction unmatched. The CDR3 extends over 13 amino acids. The CDR3 here is CASRQDRAQPQHF. In DNA form, the CDR3 reads TGTGCCAGCAGGCAAGACAGGGCACAGCCCCAGCATTTT.

The chain has TRBV5-4 and TRBJ2-7; 11 bases match TRBD1. This CDR3 contains 15 residues. J was trimmed by 2 bases and V by 4 bases; bases with no gene match: 5. Germline CDR1 reads SGHNT; CDR2 reads YYREEE (reference sequence). This chain's CDR3 is CASSLGQGATYEQYF. As DNA, the CDR3 is TGTGCCAGCAGCCTAGGACAGGGGGCAACCTACGAGCAGTACTTC.

The CDR3 protein is CASSGGANNYGYTF. CDR3 sequence (DNA): TGCGCCAGCAGCGGGGGCGCGAATAACTATGGCTACACCTTC. The J gene is TRBJ1-2, the V gene TRBV5-1, with a tentative D call TRBD1 (6 bases). The V end lost 4 bases, the J end lost 1 base, and 11 bases lay between the germline ends. CDR1 is SGHRS, CDR2 YFSETQ, per germline. The CDR3 contains 14 residues.

V usage is TRBV21-1 and J usage is TRBJ2-5; TRBD2, the table's D call, was not compared with the DNA. TRBV21-1 is a documented pseudogene. The length of the CDR3 is 19 residues. This CDR3 reads CASSKSTNKRHRSRETQYF. The CDR3 DNA reads as TGTGCCAGCAGCAAATCGACCAATAAGCGCCATCGCTCGAGAGAGACCCAGTACTTC.

The CDR3 is CASSDAGRGNEKLFF. CDR3 in DNA: TGTGCCAGCAGTGATGCAGGGCGGGGTAATGAAAAACTGTTTTTT. The gene calls are TRBV6-1 and TRBJ1-4; D is perhaps TRBD1 (5 bases). Per germline, CDR1 MNHNS and CDR2 SASEGT. The CDR3 runs to 15 residues. Trimming left V 3 bases short and J 4 bases short, with 12 bases between.

This chain connects TRBV7-3 to TRBJ2-1, with 7 bases that match TRBD2. CDR3 length: 20 residues. CDR1 is SGHTA and CDR2 is FQGTGA in the germline V gene. Losses at the gene ends were 5 bases for V and 1 base for J; bases not matched to a gene: 20. The CDR3 spells CASSRYAADLGTISYNEQFF. The CDR3 DNA is TGTGCCAGCAGCCGTTACGCGGCTGACTTAGGGACTATTTCCTACAATGAGCAGTTCTTC.

In regard to this clone: This same CDR3 is encoded by further DNA sequences in the sample. The CDR3 DNA sequence: TGCGCCAGCAGCTTGCTTGCTAGCGGAAACACCGGGGAGCTGTTTTTT. Translation: CASSLLASGNTGELFF. The chain employs TRBV5-1 and TRBJ2-2; 7 bases match TRBD2. With 1 base clipped from V and 2 bases from J, the junction kept 5 bases outside the gene matches. This CDR3 contains 16 residues. Germline CDR1 and CDR2: SGHRS and YFSETQ.

This clone appeared a few times. This rearrangement joins TRBV10-3 to TRBJ1-1; the match to TRBD1 covers 9 bases. Germline trimming cut 5 bases from V and 4 bases from J; bases unmatched to any gene: 5. The CDR3 sequence is 14 residues long. The V gene's germline CDR1 is ENHRY and CDR2 SYGVKD. CDR3 DNA: TGTGCCATCAGTCCGGGACAGGGAAGCACTGAAGCTTTCTTT. Translating gives CAISPGQGSTEAFF.

This chain joins TRBV27 and TRBJ2-5; a possible D gene is TRBD2 (5 bases). CDR3 length: 14 residues. The germline V gene encodes CDR1 MNHEY and CDR2 SMNVEV (reference sequence). V lost 5 bases and J lost 5, with 15 bases in between. DNA for the CDR3: TGTGCCAGCAGTCTACTGGGGAGAGGGGAGACCCAGTACTTC. Protein sequence: CASSLLGRGETQYF.

The sample holds a few counts of this clone. This chain joins TRBV3-1 (or the pseudogene TRBV3-2) and TRBJ2-2; TRBD2 aligns across 8 bases. Trimming at V came to 4 bases and at J to 1 base, leaving 2 bases not matched to a gene. Germline CDR1 LGHDT, CDR2 YNNKEL (reference sequence). The CDR3 is 15 amino acids. The CDR3 here is CASSRGLGNTGELFF. For the CDR3, the DNA is TGTGCCAGCAGCCGGGGACTAGGGAACACCGGGGAGCTGTTTTTT.

This clone was seen ten or more times. The same CDR3 also results from other DNA sequences found in this sample. V is TRBV2 and J is TRBJ1-5; tentative D call: TRBD1 (6 bases). V was trimmed by 7 bases and J by 0 bases, leaving 7 bases between them. The V gene's germline CDR1 is SNHLY and CDR2 FYNNEI. There are 13 residues in the CDR3. The CDR3 coding sequence is TGTGCCAGCAACAGGGATAGCAATCAGCCCCAGCATTTT. Encoded protein: CASNRDSNQPQHF.

This chain joins TRBV7-2 and TRBJ2-1; 12 positions match TRBD2. Trimming took 5 bases from V and 9 from J; bases not matched to a gene: 14. Germline CDR1 is SGHTA and CDR2 is FQGNSA. The CDR3 sequence is 17 residues long. The CDR3: CASSLEPRLAGAVEQFF. The CDR3 DNA reads TGTGCCAGCAGCCTCGAACCCCGACTAGCGGGAGCCGTTGAGCAGTTCTTC.

Ten or more counts support this clone. The rearrangement joins TRBV27 to TRBJ1-5; D is uncertain. V was trimmed by 0 bases and J by 1 base, leaving 7 bases between them. Germline V CDR1 and CDR2: MNHEY, SMNVEV (reference sequence). The CDR3 covers 15 residues. The CDR3 loop is CASSLSSLSNQPQHF. DNA for the CDR3: TGTGCCAGCAGTTTATCTTCCTTGAGCAATCAGCCCCAGCATTTT.

This clone was detected only once. The V call is TRBV14, the J call TRBJ2-7; the match to TRBD1 covers 7 bases. Germline trimming cut 6 bases from V and 8 bases from J; bases unmatched to any gene: 10. CDR1 is SGHDN, CDR2 FVKESK, per germline. The CDR3 consists of 13 residues. CDR3 coding DNA: TGTGCCAGCAGTGAACAGGGGCCTCGCAAGCAGTACTTC. As protein: CASSEQGPRKQYF.

The V call is TRBV29-1, the J call TRBJ2-1; 8 nucleotides line up with TRBD2. From germline, CDR1 is SQVTM and CDR2 ANQGSEA. The J segment lost 1 base and the V segment lost 6 bases, leaving 8 bases of the junction unmatched. This CDR3 is 15 amino acids long. The CDR3 nucleotides read TGCAGCGTCGAGGGGGTAGCGGGATCCTACAATGAGCAGTTCTTC. Amino acid sequence: CSVEGVAGSYNEQFF.